The rows below give T cell receptor beta chains drawn from one sample of a study of read filtering for tumor transcriptome and immune sequencing. TCRdb used MiXCR to reprocess the reads, holding one entry per CDR3 protein. The sample carries 35,000 to 50,000 distinct CDR3 sequences, approximately 15% recorded once. Sequencing was carried out using a population of CD138-negative cells sorted from bone marrow. The receptors originated from a donor at least 40 years old with multiple myeloma. Both conserved end residues are part of each CDR3.

j_call v_call cdr3_aa
TRBJ1-2 TRBV3-1 CASSQIPVNYGYTF
TRBJ2-1 TRBV5-1 CASSLTGTGFSEQFF
TRBJ2-7 TRBV12-3/TRBV12-4 CASSPGLAGVIYEQYF
TRBJ2-4 TRBV9 CASSVSPRPENIQYF
TRBJ1-5 TRBV24-1 CATSDVRQGVGQPQHF
TRBJ1-5 TRBV6-6 CASISRDSVYSNQPQHF
TRBJ1-5 TRBV12-3/TRBV12-4 CASSSRRSNQPQHF
TRBJ1-1 TRBV6-2/TRBV6-3 CASSYSGGANTEAFF
TRBJ1-1 TRBV19 CASSPRGYTEAFF
TRBJ2-7 TRBV7-6 CASSLSPGHRYEQYF
TRBJ1-1 TRBV12-3/TRBV12-4 CASSELRALNTEAFF
TRBJ2-1 TRBV2 CASSGRSPGTSAYNEQFF
TRBJ2-5 TRBV5-5 CASIGGGQAPSFQETQYF
TRBJ2-3 TRBV4-2 CASNQDQLAKQYF
TRBJ2-1 TRBV10-3 CAISESGSGYEQFF
TRBJ2-1 TRBV7-9 CASSDPDQYNEQFF
TRBJ1-5 TRBV28 CASRRVGGAAQPQHF
TRBJ2-3 TRBV5-1 CASRAGTTDTQYF
TRBJ2-7 TRBV28 CASTSGIEQYF
TRBJ2-3 TRBV6-1 CASSYGLAGVADTQYF
TRBJ1-1 TRBV5-1 CASSKRPTEAFF
TRBJ2-7 TRBV7-9 CASSLEWGHRSYEQYF
TRBJ2-3 TRBV29-1 CSAPLLADTQYF
TRBJ1-1 TRBV7-9 CASSRDVTEAFF
TRBJ1-4 TRBV5-1 CASSLGQGDNEKLFF
TRBJ2-5 TRBV10-2 CASSEEGETQYF
TRBJ2-4 TRBV6-1 CASKTQTVSLAKNIQYF
TRBJ1-1 TRBV29-1 CSVETGSSTEAFF
TRBJ2-7 TRBV27 CASSTSRGGGYEQYF
TRBJ1-1 TRBV2 CASSESGTGLRTEAFF
TRBJ1-1 TRBV11-2 CASSLSLTFAMNTEAFF
TRBJ2-1 TRBV7-8 CASSGLAGYASYNEQFF
TRBJ2-7 TRBV4-2 CASSPRRLAGGSSYEQYF
TRBJ2-1 TRBV15 CATSSLAGDRNEQFF
TRBJ2-7 TRBV6-1 CASSERWAQYF
TRBJ2-1 TRBV5-4 CASSLPAGPEQFF
TRBJ2-3 TRBV11-3 CASSSSQGRTQYF
TRBJ2-4 TRBV18 CASSKETGTAKNIQYF
TRBJ1-1 TRBV5-5 CASRRDTGGKGTEAFF
TRBJ2-1 TRBV6-2/TRBV6-3 CASRGGSITEQFF
TRBJ2-2 TRBV9 CASSATHTGELFF
TRBJ1-4 TRBV7-2 CASSLPGQDLSTNEKLFF
TRBJ1-2 TRBV7-3 CASSLTGTGDGYTF
TRBJ1-2 TRBV11-3 CASSFQRQTGYTF
TRBJ1-1 TRBV5-6 CASSLARDSMNTEAFF
TRBJ1-4 TRBV28 CASSLRTSRGEKLFF
TRBJ1-1 TRBV29-1 CSVTGGNTEAFF
TRBJ1-2 TRBV27 CASSRKTGGVDGYTF
TRBJ2-5 TRBV11-2 CASSPRLAGAGETQYF
TRBJ2-5 TRBV20-1 CSARDLQGRETQYF
TRBJ2-1 TRBV5-1 CASSFLRGEGYNEQFF
TRBJ2-1 TRBV18 CASSPPTGGLNNEQFF
TRBJ2-5 TRBV27 CASSRGKGGGTIDQETQYF